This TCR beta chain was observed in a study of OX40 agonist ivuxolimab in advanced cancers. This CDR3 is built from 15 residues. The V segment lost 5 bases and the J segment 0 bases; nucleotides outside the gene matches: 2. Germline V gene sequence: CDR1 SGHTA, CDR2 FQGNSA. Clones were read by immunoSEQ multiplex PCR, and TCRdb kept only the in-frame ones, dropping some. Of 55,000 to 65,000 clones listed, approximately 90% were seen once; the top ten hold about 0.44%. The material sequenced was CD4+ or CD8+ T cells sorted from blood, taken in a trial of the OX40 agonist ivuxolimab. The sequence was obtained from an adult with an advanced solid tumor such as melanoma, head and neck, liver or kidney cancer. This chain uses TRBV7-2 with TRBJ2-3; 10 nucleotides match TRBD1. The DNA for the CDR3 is TGTGCCAGCAGCCGACAGGGGGCGAGCACAGATACGCAGTATTTT. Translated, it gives CASSRQGASTDTQYF.